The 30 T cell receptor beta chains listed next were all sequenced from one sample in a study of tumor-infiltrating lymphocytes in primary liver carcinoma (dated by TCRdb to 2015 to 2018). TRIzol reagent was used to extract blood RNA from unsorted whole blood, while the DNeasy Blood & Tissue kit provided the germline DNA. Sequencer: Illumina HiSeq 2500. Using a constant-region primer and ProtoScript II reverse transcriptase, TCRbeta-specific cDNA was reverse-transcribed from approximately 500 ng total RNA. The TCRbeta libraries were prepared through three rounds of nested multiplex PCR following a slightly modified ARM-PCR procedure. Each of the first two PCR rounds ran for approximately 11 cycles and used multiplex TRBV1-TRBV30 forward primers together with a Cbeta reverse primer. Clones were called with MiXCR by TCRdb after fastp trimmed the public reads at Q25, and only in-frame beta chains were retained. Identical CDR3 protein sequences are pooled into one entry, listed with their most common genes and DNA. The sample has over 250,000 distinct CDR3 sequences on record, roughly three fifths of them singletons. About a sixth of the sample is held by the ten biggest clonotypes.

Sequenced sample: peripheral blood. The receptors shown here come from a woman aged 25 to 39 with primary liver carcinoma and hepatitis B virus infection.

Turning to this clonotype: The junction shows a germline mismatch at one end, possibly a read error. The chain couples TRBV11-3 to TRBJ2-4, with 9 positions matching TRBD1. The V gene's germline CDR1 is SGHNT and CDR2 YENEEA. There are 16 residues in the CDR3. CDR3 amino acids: CARSLTGQGAQNIQYF. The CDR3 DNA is TGTGCCAGGAGCTTAACGGGACAGGGTGCCCAGAACATTCAGTACTTC.

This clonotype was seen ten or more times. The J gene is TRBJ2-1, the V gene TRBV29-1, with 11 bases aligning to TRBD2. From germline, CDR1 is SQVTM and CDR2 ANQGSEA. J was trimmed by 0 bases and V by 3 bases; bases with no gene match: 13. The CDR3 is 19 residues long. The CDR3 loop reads CSVEVYGTSGPSSYNEQFF. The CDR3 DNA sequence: TGCAGCGTTGAGGTTTACGGGACTAGCGGTCCTAGCTCCTACAATGAGCAGTTCTTC.

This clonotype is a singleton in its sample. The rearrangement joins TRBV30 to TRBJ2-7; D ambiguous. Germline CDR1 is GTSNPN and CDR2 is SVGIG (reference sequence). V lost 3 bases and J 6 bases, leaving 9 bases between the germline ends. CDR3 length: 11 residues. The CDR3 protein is CAWSSRREQYF. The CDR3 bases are TGTGCCTGGAGCTCTCGCCGCGAGCAGTACTTC.

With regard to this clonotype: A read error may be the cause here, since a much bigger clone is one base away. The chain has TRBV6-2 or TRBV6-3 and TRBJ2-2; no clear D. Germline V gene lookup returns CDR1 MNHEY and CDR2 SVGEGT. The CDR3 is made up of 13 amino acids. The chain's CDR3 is CASGYRSGGELFF. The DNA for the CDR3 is TGTGCCAGCGGTTACCGATCAGGAGGGGAGCTGTTTTTT.

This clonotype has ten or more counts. Written as DNA, the CDR3 is TGTGCCAGCAGCTTCTTCAGGGAGGACACCATATATTTT. The encoded protein is CASSFFREDTIYF. The gene calls are TRBV11-3 and TRBJ1-3; tentative D call: TRBD1 (5 bases). Trimming shortened V by 3 bases and J by 8 bases, and 11 bases separated the two germline ends. From germline, CDR1 is SGHNT and CDR2 YENEEA. The CDR3 spans 13 residues.

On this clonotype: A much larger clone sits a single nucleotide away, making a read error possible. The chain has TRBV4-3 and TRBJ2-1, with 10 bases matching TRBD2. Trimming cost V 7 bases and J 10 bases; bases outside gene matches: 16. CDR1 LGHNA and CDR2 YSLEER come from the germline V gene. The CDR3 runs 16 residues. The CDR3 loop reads CASNHSGSGRGWEQFF. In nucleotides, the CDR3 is TGCGCCAGCAACCACAGCGGAAGCGGGAGGGGTTGGGAGCAGTTCTTC.

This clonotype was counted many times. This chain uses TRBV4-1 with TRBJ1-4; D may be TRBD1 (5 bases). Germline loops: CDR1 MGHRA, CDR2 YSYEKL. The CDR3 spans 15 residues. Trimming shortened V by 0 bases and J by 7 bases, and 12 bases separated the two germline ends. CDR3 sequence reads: CASSQDLRAGEKLFF. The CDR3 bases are TGCGCCAGCAGCCAAGATCTCAGGGCAGGTGAAAAACTGTTTTTT.

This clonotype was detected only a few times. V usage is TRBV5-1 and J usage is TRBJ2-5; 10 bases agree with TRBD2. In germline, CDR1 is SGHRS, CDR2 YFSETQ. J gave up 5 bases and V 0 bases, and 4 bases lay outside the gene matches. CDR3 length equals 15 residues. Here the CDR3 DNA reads TGCGCCAGCAGCTTGGTAGCGGGAGGAGGGGAGACCCAGTACTTC. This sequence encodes CASSLVAGGGETQYF.

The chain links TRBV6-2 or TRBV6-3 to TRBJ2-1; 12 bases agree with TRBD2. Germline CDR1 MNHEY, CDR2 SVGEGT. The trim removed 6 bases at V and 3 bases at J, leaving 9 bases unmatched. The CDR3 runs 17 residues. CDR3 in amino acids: CASRLLTSGRNYNEQFF. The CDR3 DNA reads TGTGCCAGCAGACTCCTGACTAGCGGGAGAAACTACAATGAGCAGTTCTTC.

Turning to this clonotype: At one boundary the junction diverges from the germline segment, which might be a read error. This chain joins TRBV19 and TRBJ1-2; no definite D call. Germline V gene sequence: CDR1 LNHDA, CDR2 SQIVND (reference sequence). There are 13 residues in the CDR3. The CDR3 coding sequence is TGTGCCGGTACCCCGGACGGATACTATGGCTACATCTTC. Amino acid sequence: CAGTPDGYYGYIF.

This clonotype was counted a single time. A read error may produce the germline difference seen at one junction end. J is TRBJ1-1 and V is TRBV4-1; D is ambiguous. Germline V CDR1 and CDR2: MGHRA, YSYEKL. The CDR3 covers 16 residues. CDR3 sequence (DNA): TGCGCCAGCAGCCAATTGATTGGGAGGAGGAACACTGCAGCTTTCTTT. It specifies CASSQLIGRRNTAAFF.

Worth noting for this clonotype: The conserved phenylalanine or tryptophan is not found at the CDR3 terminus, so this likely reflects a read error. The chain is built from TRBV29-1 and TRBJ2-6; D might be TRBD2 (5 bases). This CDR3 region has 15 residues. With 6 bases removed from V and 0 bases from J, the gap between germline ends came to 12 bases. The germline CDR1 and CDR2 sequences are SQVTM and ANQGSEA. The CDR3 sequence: CSVQDLASGANVLTL. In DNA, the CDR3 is TGCAGCGTCCAGGACTTGGCCTCTGGGGCCAACGTCCTGACTCTC.

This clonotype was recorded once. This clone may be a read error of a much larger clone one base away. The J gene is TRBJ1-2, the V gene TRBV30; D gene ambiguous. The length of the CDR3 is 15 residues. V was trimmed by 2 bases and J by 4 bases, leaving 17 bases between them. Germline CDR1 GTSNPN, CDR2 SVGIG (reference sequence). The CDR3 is CAWSTSRGRAYGYTF. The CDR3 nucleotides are TGTGCCTGGAGTACTAGTCGGGGTAGAGCCTATGGCTACACCTTC.

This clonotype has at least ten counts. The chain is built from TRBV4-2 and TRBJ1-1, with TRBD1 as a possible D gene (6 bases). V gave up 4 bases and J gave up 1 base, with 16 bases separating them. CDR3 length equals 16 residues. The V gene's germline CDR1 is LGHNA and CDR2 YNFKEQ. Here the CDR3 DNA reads TGTGCCAGCAGCCTCATTTGGGGGGGGCAGAACACTGAAGCTTTCTTT. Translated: CASSLIWGGQNTEAFF.

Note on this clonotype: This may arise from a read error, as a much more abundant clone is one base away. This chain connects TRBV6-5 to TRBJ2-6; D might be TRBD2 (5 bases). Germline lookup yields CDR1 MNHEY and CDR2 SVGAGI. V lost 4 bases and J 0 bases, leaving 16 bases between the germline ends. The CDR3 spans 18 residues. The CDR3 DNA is TGTGCCAGCAGTTCCCTCGGGAAGGGAAACTCTGGGGCCAACGTCCTGACTTTC. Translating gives CASSSLGKGNSGANVLTF.

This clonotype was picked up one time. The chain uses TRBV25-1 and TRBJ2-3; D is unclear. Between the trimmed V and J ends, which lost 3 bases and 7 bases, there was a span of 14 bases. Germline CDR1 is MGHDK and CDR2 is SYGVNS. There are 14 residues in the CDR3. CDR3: CASSEGVDSHTQYF. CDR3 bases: TGTGCCAGCAGTGAGGGTGTGGATTCCCATACGCAGTATTTT.

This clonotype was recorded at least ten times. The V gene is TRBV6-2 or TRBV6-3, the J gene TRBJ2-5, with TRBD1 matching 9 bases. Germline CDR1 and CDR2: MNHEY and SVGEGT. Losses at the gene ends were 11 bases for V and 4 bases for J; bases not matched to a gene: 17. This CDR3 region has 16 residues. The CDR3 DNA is TGTGCCTCCTATCCGGGACAGGGAAGAGGAGGAGAGACCCAGTACTTC. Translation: CASYPGQGRGGETQYF.

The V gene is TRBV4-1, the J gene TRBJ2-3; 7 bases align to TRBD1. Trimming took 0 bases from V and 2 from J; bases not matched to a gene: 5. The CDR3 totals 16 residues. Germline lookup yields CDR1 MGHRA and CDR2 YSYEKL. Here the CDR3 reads CASSQEWTGVTDTQYF. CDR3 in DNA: TGCGCCAGCAGCCAAGAATGGACAGGAGTCACAGATACGCAGTATTTT.

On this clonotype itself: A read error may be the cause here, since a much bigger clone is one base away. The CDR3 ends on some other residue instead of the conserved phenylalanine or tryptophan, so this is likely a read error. The CDR3 protein is CSVGGGLAKQETQYL. The CDR3 nucleotides are TGCAGCGTTGGGGGGGGGCTAGCGAAACAAGAGACCCAGTACTTG. The J gene is TRBJ2-5, the V gene TRBV29-1; TRBD2 is a possible D gene (7 bases). With 4 bases removed from V and 2 bases from J, the gap between germline ends came to 17 bases. There are 15 residues in the CDR3. Germline CDR1 and CDR2: SQVTM and ANQGSEA.

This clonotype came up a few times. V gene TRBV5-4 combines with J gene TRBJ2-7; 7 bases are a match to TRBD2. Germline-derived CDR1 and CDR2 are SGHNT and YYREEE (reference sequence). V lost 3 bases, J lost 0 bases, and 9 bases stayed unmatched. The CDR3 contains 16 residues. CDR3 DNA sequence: TGTGCCAGCAGCTCCGAACTAGCGCGTAGCTCCTACGAGCAGTACTTC. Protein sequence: CASSSELARSSYEQYF.

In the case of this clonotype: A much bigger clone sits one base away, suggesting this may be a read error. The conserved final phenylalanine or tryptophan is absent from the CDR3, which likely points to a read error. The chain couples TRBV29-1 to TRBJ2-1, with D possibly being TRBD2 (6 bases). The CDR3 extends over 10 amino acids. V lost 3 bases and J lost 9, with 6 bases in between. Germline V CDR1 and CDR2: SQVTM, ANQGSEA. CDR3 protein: CSVDGGEQFL. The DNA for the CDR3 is TGCAGCGTTGACGGGGGTGAGCAGTTCTTA.

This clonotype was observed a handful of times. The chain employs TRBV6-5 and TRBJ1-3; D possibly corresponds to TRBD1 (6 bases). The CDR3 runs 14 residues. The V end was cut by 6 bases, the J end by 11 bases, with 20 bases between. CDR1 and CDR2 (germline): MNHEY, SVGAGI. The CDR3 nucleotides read TGTGCCAGCAGGGACAGCCCAGGGTTCCGCGCCATATATTTT. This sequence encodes CASRDSPGFRAIYF.

CDR3 residues: CSLSPLVDTGELFF. The CDR3 DNA follows: TGCAGCCTTTCCCCTCTAGTAGACACCGGGGAGCTGTTTTTT. V is TRBV29-1 and J is TRBJ2-2; D is unresolved. V lost 8 bases and J lost 3, with 16 bases in between. This CDR3 contains 14 residues. CDR1 SQVTM and CDR2 ANQGSEA come from the germline V gene.

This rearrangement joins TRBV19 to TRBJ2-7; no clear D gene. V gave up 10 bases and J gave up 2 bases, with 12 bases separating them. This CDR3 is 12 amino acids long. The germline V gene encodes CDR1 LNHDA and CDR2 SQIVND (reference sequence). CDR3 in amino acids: CATDATTYEQYF. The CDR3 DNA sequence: TGTGCCACGGATGCCACCACCTACGAGCAGTACTTC.

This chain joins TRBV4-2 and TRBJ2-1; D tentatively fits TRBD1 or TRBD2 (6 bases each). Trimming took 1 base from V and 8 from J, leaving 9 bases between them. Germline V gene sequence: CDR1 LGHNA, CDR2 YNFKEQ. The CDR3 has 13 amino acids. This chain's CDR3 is CASSQGRGYEQFF. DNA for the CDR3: TGTGCCAGCAGCCAAGGGAGGGGGTATGAGCAGTTCTTC.

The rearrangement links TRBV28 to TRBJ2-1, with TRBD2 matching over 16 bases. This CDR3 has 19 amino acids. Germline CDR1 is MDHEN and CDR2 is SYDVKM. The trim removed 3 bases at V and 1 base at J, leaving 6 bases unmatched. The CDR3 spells CASSFPGLAGGPSYNEQFF. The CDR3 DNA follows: TGTGCCAGCAGTTTCCCGGGACTAGCGGGAGGGCCGTCCTACAATGAGCAGTTCTTC.

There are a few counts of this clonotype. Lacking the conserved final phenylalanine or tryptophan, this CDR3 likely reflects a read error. CDR3 nucleotide sequence: TGTGCAAGCAGCCTCAACAGGGTAGATACGCAGTATTTG. Translation gives CASSLNRVDTQYL. The rearrangement uses TRBV11-3 and TRBJ2-3; D possibly corresponds to TRBD1 (6 bases). The CDR3 loop spans 13 amino acids. The V gene's germline CDR1 is SGHNT and CDR2 YENEEA.

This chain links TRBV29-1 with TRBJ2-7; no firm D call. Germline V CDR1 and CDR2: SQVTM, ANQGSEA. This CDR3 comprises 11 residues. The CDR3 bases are TGCAACGTCTGGGGTGGATGGGAGCAGTACTTC. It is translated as CNVWGGWEQYF.

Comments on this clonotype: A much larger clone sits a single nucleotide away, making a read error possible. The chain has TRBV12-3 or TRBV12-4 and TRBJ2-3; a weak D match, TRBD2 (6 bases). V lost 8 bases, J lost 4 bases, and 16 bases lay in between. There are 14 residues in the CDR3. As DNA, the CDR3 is TGTGCCAGCCCGCGGGGTGGAGGGGCAGATACGCAGTATTTT. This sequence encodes CASPRGGGADTQYF.

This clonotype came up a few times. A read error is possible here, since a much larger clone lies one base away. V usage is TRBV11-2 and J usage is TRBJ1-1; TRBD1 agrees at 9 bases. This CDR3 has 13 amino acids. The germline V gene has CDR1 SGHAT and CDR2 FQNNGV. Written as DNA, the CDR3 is TGTACCAGCAGCTTTGGGACAGGGACTGAAGCTTTCTTT. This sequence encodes CTSSFGTGTEAFF.